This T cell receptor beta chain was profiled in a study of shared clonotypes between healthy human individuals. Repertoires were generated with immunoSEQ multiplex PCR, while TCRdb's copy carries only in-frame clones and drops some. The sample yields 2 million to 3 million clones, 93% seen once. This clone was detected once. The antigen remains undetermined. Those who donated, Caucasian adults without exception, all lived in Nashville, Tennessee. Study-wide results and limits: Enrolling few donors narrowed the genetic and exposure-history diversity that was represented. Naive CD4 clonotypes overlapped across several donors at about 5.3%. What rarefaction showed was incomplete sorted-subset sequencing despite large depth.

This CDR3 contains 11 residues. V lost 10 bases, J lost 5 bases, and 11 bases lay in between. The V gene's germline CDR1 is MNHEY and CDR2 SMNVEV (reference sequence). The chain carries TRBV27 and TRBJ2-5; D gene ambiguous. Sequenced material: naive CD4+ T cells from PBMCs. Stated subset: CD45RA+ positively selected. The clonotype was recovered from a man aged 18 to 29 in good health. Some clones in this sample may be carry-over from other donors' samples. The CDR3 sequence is CATHLLETQYF. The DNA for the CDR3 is TGTGCCACCCACCTTTTGGAGACCCAGTACTTC.